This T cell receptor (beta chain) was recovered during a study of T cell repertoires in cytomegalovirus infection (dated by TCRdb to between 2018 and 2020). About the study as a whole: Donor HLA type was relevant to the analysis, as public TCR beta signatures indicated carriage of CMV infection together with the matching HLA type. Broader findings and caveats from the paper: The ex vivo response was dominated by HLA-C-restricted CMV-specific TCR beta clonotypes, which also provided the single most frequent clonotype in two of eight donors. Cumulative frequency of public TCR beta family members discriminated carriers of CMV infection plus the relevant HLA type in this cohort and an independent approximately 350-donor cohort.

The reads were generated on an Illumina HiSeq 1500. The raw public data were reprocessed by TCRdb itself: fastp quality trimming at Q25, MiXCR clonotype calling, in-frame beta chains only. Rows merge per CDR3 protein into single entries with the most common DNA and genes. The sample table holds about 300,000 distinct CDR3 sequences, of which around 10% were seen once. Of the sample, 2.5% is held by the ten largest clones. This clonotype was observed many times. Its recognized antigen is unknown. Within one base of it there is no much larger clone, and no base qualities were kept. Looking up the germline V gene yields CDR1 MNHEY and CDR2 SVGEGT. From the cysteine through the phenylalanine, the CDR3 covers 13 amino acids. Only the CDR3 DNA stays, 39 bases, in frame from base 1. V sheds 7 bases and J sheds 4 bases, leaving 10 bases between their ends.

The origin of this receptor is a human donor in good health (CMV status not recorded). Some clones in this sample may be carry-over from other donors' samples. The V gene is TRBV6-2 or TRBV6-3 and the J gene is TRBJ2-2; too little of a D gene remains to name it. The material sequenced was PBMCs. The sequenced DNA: TGTGCCAGCAAAGGCGATCCCACCGGGGAGCTGTTTTTT. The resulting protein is CASKGDPTGELFF.